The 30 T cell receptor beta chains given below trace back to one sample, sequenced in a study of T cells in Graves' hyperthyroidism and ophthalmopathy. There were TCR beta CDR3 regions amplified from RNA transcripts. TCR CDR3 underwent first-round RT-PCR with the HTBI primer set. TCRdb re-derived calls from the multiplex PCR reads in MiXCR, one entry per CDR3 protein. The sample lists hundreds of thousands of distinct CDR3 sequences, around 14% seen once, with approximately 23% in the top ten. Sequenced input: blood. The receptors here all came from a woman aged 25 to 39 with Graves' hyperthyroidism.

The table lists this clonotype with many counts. In nucleotides, the CDR3 is TGTGCCAGCAGCCCCAGAACAGGGTGGTACGAGCAGTACTTC. Translating gives CASSPRTGWYEQYF. The chain is built from TRBV12-3 or TRBV12-4 and TRBJ2-7, with D possibly being TRBD1 (6 bases). Trimming removed 6 bases from V and 4 bases from J, with 16 bases in between. There are 14 residues in the CDR3.

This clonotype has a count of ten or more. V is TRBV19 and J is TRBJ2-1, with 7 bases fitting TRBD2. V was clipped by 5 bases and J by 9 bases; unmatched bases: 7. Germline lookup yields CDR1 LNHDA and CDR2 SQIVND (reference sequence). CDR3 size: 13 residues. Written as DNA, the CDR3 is TGTGCCAGTAGTTCTGTCGCGGGGGTTGAGCAGTTCTTC. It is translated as CASSSVAGVEQFF.

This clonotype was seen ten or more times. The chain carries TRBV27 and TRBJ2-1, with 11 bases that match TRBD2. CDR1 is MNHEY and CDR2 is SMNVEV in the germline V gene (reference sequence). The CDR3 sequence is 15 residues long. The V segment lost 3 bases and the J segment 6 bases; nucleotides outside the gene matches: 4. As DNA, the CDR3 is TGTGCCAGCAGTTTGACTAGCGGGACTTTCAATGAGCAGTTCTTC. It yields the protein CASSLTSGTFNEQFF.

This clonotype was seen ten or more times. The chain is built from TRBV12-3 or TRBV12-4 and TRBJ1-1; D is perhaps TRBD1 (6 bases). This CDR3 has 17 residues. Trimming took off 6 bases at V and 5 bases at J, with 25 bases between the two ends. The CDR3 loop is CASSPRHSLRGKTEAFF. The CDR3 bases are TGTGCCAGCAGCCCAAGGCATTCGTTGAGGGGGAAAACTGAAGCTTTCTTT.

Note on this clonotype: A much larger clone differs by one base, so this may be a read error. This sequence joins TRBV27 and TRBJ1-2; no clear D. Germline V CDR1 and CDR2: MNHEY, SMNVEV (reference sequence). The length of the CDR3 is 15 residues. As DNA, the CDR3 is TGTGCCAGCGGCTCCTGGCAGGCCTCTAACCATGGCTACACCTTC. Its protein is CASGSWQASNHGYTF.

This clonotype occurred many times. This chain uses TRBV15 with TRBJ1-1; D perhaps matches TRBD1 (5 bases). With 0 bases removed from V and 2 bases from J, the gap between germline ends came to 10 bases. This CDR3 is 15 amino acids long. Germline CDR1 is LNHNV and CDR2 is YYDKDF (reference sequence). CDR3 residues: CATSRDRGSNTEAFF. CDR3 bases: TGTGCCACCAGCAGAGACCGGGGGAGCAACACTGAAGCTTTCTTT.

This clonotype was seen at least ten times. The CDR3 DNA reads as TGTGCCAGCAGCTTCCGGGACAATAATTATGAAGCTTTCTTT. Translating it yields CASSFRDNNYEAFF. V and J are TRBV11-2 and TRBJ1-1; tentative D call: TRBD1 (6 bases). CDR3 size: 14 residues. The V gene lost 3 bases and the J gene lost 7 bases, with 15 bases spanning the gap. Per germline, CDR1 SGHAT and CDR2 FQNNGV.

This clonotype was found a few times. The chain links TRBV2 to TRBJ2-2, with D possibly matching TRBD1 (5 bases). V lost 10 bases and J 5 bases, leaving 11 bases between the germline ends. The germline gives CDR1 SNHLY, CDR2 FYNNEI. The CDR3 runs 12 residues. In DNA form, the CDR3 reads TGTGCCAACTACAGGAGTACCGGGGAGCTGTTTTTT. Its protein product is CANYRSTGELFF.

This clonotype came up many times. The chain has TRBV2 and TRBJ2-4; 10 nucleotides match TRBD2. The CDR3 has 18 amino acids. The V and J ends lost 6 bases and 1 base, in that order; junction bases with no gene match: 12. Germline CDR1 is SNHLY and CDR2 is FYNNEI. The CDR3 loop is CASRASGSLGLAKNIQYF. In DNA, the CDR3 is TGTGCCAGCAGGGCTAGCGGGAGCCTGGGGTTGGCCAAAAACATTCAGTACTTC.

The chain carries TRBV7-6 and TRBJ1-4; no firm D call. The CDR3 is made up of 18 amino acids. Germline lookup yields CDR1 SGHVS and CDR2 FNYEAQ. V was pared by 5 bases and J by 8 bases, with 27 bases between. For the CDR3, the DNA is TGTGCCAGCAGCGCTTCACCACGGACGCCAAAGAGTATAGAAAAACTGTTTTTT. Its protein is CASSASPRTPKSIEKLFF. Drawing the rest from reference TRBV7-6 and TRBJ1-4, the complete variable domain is GAGVSQSPRYKVTKRGQDVALRCDPISGHVSLYWYRQALGQGPEFLTYFNYEAQQDKSGLPNDRFSAERPEGSISTLTIQRTEQRDSAMYRCASSASPRTPKSIEKLFFGSGTQLSVL.

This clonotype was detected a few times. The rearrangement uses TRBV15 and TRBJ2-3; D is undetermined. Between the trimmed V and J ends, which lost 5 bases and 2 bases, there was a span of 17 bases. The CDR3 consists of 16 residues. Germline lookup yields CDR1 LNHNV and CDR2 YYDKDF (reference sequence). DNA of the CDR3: TGTGCCACCAGCCCCGAAAGAAGCAGTGACACAGATACGCAGTATTTT. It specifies CATSPERSSDTDTQYF.

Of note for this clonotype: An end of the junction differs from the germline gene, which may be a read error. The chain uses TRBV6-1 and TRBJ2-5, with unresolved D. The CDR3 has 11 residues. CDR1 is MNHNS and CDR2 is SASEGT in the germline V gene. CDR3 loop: CASSPLETQCF. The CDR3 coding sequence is TGTGCCAGCAGTCCCTTGGAGACCCAGTGCTTC.

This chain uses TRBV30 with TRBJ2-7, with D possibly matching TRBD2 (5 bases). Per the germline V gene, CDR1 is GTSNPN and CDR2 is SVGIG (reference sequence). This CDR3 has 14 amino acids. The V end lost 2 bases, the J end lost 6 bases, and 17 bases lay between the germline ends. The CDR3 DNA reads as TGTGCCTGGAGTTTTACTAGAGTCGGCCGCGAGCAGTACTTC. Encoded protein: CAWSFTRVGREQYF. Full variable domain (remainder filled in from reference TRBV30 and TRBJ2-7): SQTIHQWPATLVQPVGSPLSLECTVEGTSNPNLYWYRQAAGRGLQLLFYSVGIGQISSEVPQNLSASRPQDRQFILSSKKLLLSDSGFYLCAWSFTRVGREQYFGPGTRLTVT.

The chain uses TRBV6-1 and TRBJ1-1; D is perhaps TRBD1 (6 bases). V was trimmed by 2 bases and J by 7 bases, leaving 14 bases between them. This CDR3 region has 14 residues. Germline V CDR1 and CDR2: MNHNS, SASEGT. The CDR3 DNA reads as TGTGCCAGCAGTGAATGGGGGGCACGAGGTGAAGCTTTCTTT. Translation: CASSEWGARGEAFF.

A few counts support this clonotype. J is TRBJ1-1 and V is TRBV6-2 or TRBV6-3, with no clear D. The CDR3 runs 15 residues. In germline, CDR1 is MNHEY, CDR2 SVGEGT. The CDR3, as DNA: TGTGCTCGCCGCCCGGCCATTGCCAGGAACACTGAAGCTTTCTTT. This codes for CARRPAIARNTEAFF.

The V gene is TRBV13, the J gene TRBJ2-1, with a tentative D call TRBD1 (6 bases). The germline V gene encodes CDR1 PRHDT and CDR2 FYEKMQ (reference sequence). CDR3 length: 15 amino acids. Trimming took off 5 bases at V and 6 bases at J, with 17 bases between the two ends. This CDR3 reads CASSLERRGGNEQFF. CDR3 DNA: TGTGCCAGCAGCCTAGAGCGAAGAGGGGGCAATGAGCAGTTCTTC.

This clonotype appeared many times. The DNA for the CDR3 is TGCAGTGCTAGCACAGGGGACCGTTACAATGAGCAGTTCTTC. It yields the protein CSASTGDRYNEQFF. The V and J genes are TRBV20-1 and TRBJ2-1; 7 nucleotides align to TRBD1. CDR1 and CDR2 (germline): DFQATT, SNEGSKA (reference sequence). This CDR3 is built from 14 residues. V trimming: 3 bases; J trimming: 4 bases; junction bases outside the gene matches: 6.

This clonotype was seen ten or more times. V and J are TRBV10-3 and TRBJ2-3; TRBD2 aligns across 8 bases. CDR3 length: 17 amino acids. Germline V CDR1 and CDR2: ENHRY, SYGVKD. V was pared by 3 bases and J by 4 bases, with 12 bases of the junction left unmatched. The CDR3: CAISDPSGSGQADTQYF. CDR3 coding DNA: TGTGCCATCAGTGATCCAAGCGGGAGTGGGCAGGCAGATACGCAGTATTTT.

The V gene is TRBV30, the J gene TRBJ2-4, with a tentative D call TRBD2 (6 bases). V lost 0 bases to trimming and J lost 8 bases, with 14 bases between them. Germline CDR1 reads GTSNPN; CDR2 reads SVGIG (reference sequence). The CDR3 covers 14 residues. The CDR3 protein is CAWSVLGTGDIQYF. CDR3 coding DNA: TGTGCCTGGAGTGTATTGGGCACGGGGGACATTCAGTACTTC.

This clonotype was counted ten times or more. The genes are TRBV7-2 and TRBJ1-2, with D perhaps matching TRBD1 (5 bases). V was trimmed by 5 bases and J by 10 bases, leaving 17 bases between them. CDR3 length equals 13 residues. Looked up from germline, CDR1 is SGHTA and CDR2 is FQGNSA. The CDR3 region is CASSKSLDKAYTF. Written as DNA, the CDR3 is TGTGCCAGCAGCAAGTCCTTGGACAAGGCCTACACCTTC.

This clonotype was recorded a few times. The CDR3 protein is CASSIETGGAAFF. In nucleotides, the CDR3 is TGTGCCAGTAGTATAGAGACAGGGGGCGCGGCTTTCTTT. The chain recombines TRBV19 with TRBJ1-1; TRBD1 matches 10 bases. This CDR3 is built from 13 residues. Germline trimming cut 0 bases from V and 11 bases from J; bases unmatched to any gene: 3. CDR1 and CDR2 (germline): LNHDA, SQIVND (reference sequence).

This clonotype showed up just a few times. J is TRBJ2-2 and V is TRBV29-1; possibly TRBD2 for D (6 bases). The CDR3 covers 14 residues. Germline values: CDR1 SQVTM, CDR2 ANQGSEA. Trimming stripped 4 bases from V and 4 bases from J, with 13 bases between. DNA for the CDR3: TGCAGCGTTGGTTTGGGGGGACCCACCGGGGAGCTGTTTTTT. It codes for CSVGLGGPTGELFF.

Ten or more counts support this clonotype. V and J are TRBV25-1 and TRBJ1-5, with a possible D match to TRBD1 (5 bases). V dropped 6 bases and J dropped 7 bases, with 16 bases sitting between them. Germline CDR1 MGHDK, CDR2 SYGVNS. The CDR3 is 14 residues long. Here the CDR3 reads CASREGPLEQPQHF. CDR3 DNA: TGTGCCAGCAGGGAGGGGCCACTGGAACAGCCCCAGCATTTT. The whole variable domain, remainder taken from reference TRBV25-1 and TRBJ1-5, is EADIYQTPRYLVIGTGKKITLECSQTMGHDKMYWYQQDPGMELHLIHYSYGVNSTEKGDLSSESTVSRIRTEHFPLTLESARPSHTSQYLCASREGPLEQPQHFGDGTRLSIL.

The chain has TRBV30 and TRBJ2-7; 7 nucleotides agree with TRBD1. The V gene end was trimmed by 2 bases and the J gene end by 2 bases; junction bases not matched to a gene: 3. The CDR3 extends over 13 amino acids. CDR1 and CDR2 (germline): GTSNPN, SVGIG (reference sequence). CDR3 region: CAWSRDRAYEQYF. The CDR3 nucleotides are TGTGCCTGGAGTAGGGACAGAGCCTACGAGCAGTACTTC. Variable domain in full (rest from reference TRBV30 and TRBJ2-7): SQTIHQWPATLVQPVGSPLSLECTVEGTSNPNLYWYRQAAGRGLQLLFYSVGIGQISSEVPQNLSASRPQDRQFILSSKKLLLSDSGFYLCAWSRDRAYEQYFGPGTRLTVT.

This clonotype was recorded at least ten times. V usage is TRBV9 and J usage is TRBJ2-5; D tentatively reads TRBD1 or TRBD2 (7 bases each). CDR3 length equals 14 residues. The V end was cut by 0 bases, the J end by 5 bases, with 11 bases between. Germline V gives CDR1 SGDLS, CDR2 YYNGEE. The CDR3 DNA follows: TGTGCCAGCAGCGTAGCAGGGGGGGCGGAGACCCAGTACTTC. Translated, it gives CASSVAGGAETQYF.

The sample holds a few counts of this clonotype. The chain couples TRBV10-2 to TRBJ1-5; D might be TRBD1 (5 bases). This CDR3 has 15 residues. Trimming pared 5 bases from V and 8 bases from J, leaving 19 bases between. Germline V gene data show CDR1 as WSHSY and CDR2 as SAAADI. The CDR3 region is CASSKREGMMEPQHF. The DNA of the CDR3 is TGCGCCAGCAGTAAGCGGGAGGGGATGATGGAGCCCCAGCATTTT.

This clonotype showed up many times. CDR3 sequence (DNA): TGTGCCAGCAGTCTGGCTGACATGTCCGAGCAGTACTTC. Protein product: CASSLADMSEQYF. This chain links TRBV12-3 or TRBV12-4 with TRBJ2-7; D call uncertain. This CDR3 has 13 residues. V lost 5 bases, J lost 6 bases, and 14 bases lay in between.

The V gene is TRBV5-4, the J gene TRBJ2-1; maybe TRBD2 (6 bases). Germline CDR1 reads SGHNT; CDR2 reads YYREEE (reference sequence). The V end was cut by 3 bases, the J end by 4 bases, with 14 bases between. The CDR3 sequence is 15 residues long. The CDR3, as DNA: TGTGCCAGCAGCTCGGATAGCGGCCTGTACAATGAGCAGTTCTTC. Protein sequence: CASSSDSGLYNEQFF. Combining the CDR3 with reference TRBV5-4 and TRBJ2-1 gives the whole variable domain ETGVTQSPTHLIKTRGQQVTLRCSSQSGHNTVSWYQQALGQGPQFIFQYYREEENGRGNFPPRFSGLQFPNYSSELNVNALELDDSALYLCASSSDSGLYNEQFFGPGTRLTVL.

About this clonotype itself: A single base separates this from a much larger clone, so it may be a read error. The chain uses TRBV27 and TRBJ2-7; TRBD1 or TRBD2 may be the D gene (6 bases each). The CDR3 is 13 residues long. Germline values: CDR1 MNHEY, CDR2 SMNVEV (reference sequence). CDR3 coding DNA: TGTGCCAGCTTAGGGGGGAGGCCCTACGGGCAGTACTTC. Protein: CASLGGRPYGQYF.

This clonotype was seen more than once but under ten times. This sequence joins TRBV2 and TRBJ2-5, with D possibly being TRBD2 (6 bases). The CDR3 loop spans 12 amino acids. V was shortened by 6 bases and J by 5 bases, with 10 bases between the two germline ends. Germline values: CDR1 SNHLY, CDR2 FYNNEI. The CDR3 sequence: CASRVAGETQYF. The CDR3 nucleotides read TGTGCCAGCAGGGTGGCGGGGGAGACCCAGTACTTC. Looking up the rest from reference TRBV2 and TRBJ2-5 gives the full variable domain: EPEVTQTPSHQVTQMGQEVILRCVPISNHLYFYWYRQILGQKVEFLVSFYNNEISEKSEIFDDQFSVERPDGSNFTLKIRSTKLEDSAMYFCASRVAGETQYFGPGTRLLVL.